A selection of T cell receptor beta chains follows, all from one sample in a study of blood T cells in healthy people across ages. Using its own MiXCR run on the 5' RACE reads, TCRdb lists one record per CDR3 protein. The profile shows roughly 1,100,000 distinct CDR3 sequences, about 23% of them singletons. The same sample was also studied in work on T cells of mothers and their children.

The sequencing input was blood. The receptors derive from a girl aged 2-15 years in good health. CDR3s include the opening cysteine and the closing phenylalanine or tryptophan. Fields, in order: clone size, V gene, J gene, D gene, CDR3 protein, CDR3 DNA. D genes are given only for firm matches. Size is omitted from some rows. Given values are once, few, many or a class for expanded clones.

few	TRBV15	TRBJ2-1	NA	CATSRASIAESYNEQFF	TGTGCCACCAGCAGGGCTTCTATAGCGGAATCCTACAATGAGCAGTTCTTC
many	TRBV12-3/TRBV12-4	TRBJ1-1	NA	CASSFWGNTEAFF	TGTGCCAGCAGTTTTTGGGGGAACACTGAAGCTTTCTTT
few	TRBV9	TRBJ2-5	NA	CASSGIVETQYF	TGTGCCAGCAGCGGGATCGTAGAGACCCAGTACTTC
many	TRBV28	TRBJ1-2	TRBD1	CASSRQGDYGYTF	TGTGCCAGCAGTCGCCAGGGGGACTATGGCTACACCTTC
NA	TRBV29-1	TRBJ2-1	NA	CSVRSSKVADSSYNEQLF	TGCAGCGTCAGAAGTAGTAAGGTAGCGGACAGCTCCTACAATGAGCAGCTCTTC
few	TRBV28	TRBJ2-1	TRBD2	CASSLQRESHNEQFF	TGTGCCAGCAGTCTACAGCGGGAGTCCCACAATGAGCAGTTCTTC
few	TRBV7-2	TRBJ2-7	TRBD2	CASSLSLTSFYEQYF	TGTGCCAGCAGCCTCTCCTTGACTAGCTTTTACGAGCAGTACTTC
many	TRBV15	TRBJ2-5	NA	CATSSRQATETQYF	TGTGCCACCAGCAGCCGACAGGCGACAGAGACCCAGTACTTC
NA	TRBV6-5	TRBJ2-5	TRBD1	CASKGQGFSETQYF	TGTGCCAGCAAAGGACAGGGTTTTTCGGAGACCCAGTACTTC
few	TRBV19	TRBJ1-5	NA	CASSAGDYQPQHF	TGTGCCAGTAGTGCAGGAGATTATCAGCCCCAGCATTTT
NA	TRBV24-1	TRBJ2-7	NA	CATQQGGNEQYF	TGTGCCACCCAACAGGGAGGGAACGAGCAGTACTTC
NA	TRBV28	TRBJ2-5	TRBD1	CASSFLKGGAETQYF	TGTGCCAGCAGTTTCCTTAAAGGGGGCGCGGAGACCCAGTACTTC
few	TRBV12-3/TRBV12-4	TRBJ2-5	TRBD2	CASSPTSGRMGERETQYF	TGTGCCAGCAGCCCGACTAGCGGGAGAATGGGGGAGAGAGAGACCCAGTACTTC
many	TRBV7-2	TRBJ2-5	NA	CASSPGVSSRQYF	TGTGCCAGCAGCCCCGGTGTGAGTTCGCGGCAGTACTTC
NA	TRBV12-3/TRBV12-4	TRBJ2-5	TRBD2	CASSLALIGLAEEETQYF	TGTGCCAGCAGTTTAGCGCTAATAGGTCTAGCGGAGGAAGAGACCCAGTACTTC
NA	TRBV7-9	TRBJ1-4	NA	CASSEVPAWSTNEKLFF	TGTGCCAGCAGCGAAGTCCCTGCATGGTCAACTAATGAAAAACTGTTTTTT
few	TRBV19	TRBJ2-7	NA	CASSMPGAYEQYF	TGTGCCAGTAGTATGCCTGGAGCCTACGAGCAGTACTTC
NA	TRBV7-2	TRBJ2-4	TRBD2	CASSFGGGDIQYF	TGTGCCAGCAGCTTTGGGGGGGGAGACATTCAGTACTTC
NA	TRBV6-5	TRBJ2-1	TRBD2	CASSYDGELAGAGNEQFF	TGTGCCAGCAGTTACGACGGAGAACTAGCGGGGGCCGGCAATGAGCAGTTCTTC
NA	TRBV3-1	TRBJ2-5	NA	CASSQDLVGRETQYF	TGTGCCAGCAGCCAAGATCTTGTGGGGCGAGAGACCCAGTACTTC